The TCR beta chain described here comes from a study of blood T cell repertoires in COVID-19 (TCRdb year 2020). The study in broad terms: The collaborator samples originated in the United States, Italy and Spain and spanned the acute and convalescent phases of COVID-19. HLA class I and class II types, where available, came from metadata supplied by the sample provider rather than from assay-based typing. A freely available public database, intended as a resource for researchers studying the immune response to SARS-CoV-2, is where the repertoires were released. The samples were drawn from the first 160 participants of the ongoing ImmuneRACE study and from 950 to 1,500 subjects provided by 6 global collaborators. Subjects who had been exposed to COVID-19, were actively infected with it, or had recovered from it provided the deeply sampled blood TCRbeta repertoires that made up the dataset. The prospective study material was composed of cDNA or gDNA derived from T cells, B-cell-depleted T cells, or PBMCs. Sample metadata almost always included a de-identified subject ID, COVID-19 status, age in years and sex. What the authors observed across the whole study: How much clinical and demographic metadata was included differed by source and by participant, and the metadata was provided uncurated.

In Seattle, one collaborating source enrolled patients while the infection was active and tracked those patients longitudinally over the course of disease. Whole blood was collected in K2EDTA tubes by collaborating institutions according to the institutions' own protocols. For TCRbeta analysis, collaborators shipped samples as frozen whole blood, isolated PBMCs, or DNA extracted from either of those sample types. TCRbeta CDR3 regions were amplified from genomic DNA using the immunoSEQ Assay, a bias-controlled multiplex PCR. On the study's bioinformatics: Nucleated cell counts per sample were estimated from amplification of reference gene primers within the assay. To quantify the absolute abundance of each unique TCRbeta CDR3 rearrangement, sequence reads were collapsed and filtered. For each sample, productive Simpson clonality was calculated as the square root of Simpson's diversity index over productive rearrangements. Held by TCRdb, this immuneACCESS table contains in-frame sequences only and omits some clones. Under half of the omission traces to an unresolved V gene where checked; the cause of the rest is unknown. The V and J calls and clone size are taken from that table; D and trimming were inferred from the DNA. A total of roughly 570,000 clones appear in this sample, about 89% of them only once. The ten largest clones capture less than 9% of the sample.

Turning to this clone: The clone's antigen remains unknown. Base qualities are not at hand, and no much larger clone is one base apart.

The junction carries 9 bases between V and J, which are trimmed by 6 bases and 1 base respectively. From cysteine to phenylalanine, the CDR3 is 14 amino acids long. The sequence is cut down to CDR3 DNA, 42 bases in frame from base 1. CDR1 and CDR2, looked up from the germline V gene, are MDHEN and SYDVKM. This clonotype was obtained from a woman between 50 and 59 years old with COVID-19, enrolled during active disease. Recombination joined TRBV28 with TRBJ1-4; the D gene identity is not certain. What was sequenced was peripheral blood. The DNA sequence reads TGTGCCAGCAGACCAGGAAGAACTAATGAAAAACTGTTTTTT. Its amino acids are CASRPGRTNEKLFF.